The table lists the clone carrying this TCR beta chain with a count of one. Its antigen is currently unknown. The data derive from a study of cytomegalovirus exposure and HLA in healthy donors. In the study overall: About 179 million T cells yielded some 120 million unique TCR beta sequences in earlier analysis. Study-level results: The sole available immune exposure information was CMV serostatus. Later analysis indicated greater clonal expansion among HLA-associated TCR beta chains than among equally common other chains. Cytomegalovirus status, reportedly, was diagnosed with high specificity and sensitivity by the classifier.

The PCR ran on 60 Vbeta and 13 Jbeta primers. Only in-frame clones appear in the TCRdb table, and some are missing; sequencing was by immunoSEQ multiplex PCR. The sample includes some 140,000 clones, around 77% of them seen just once. Germline V gene sequence: CDR1 SGHNT, CDR2 YYREEE (reference sequence). The CDR3 is made up of 14 amino acids. Unmatched junction bases numbered 9, after V lost 7 bases and J lost 3 bases. The J gene is TRBJ2-7, the V gene TRBV5-4; TRBD1 matches 8 bases. The receptor was isolated from a man aged 50-59 years in good health and CMV-seronegative. Sequencing was performed on PBMCs. The CDR3, as DNA: TGTGCCAGCCAACCGGACAGGGAGGTCTACGAGCAGTACTTC. Its protein product is CASQPDREVYEQYF.